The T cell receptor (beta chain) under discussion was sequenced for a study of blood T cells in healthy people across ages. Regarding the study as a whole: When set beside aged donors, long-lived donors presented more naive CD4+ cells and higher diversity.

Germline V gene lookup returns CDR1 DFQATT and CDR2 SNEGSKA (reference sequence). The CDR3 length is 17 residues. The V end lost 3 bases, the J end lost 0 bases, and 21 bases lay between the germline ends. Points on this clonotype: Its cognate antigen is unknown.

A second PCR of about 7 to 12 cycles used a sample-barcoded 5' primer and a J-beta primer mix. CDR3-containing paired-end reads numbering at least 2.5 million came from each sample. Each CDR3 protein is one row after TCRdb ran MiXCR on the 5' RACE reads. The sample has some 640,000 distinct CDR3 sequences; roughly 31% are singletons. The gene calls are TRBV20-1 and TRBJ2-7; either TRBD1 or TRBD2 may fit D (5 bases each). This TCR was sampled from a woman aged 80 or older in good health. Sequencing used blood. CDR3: CSASITSGAIRSYEQYF. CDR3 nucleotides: TGCAGTGCTAGCATAACTAGTGGGGCTATTCGCTCCTACGAGCAGTACTTC.